Below, 9 T cell receptor beta chains from the same sample are listed, as sequenced in a study of blood T cell repertoires in COVID-19. Repertoires were generated with immunoSEQ multiplex PCR, while TCRdb's copy carries only in-frame clones and drops some. The sample holds over 150,000 clones; approximately 86% are singletons and the top ten take 0.95% to 1.3%. Material: peripheral blood. Source of these receptors: a man in his thirties or forties with acute or convalescent COVID-19.

J is TRBJ1-2 and V is TRBV6-5; maybe TRBD1 (6 bases). Trimming stripped 2 bases from V and 9 bases from J, with 13 bases between. In germline, CDR1 is MNHEY, CDR2 SVGAGI. The CDR3 is made up of 13 amino acids. CDR3 coding DNA: TGTGCCAGCAGTTACACCTCCGGACAGCGCTACACCTTC. It encodes CASSYTSGQRYTF.

This chain uses TRBV2 with TRBJ2-5; the match to TRBD2 covers 9 bases. Germline lookup yields CDR1 SNHLY and CDR2 FYNNEI. The CDR3 consists of 15 residues. V lost 3 bases and J lost 5; bases outside the gene matches: 7. CDR3 nucleotide sequence: TGTGCCAGCAGTGATTCGCGGGGGGGCCGGGAGACCCAGTACTTC. Translating gives CASSDSRGGRETQYF.

The V gene is TRBV4-2, the J gene TRBJ2-3, with 8 bases lining up with TRBD2. V dropped 0 bases and J dropped 6; count of bases not matched to a gene: 5. Germline CDR1 is LGHNA and CDR2 is YNFKEQ. The CDR3 is 15 residues long. Written as DNA, the CDR3 is TGTGCCAGCAGCCAAGAAAGCGGGAGAGGGGATACGCAGTATTTT. Translation: CASSQESGRGDTQYF.

V usage is TRBV6-1 and J usage is TRBJ2-2; 13 nucleotides line up with TRBD2. Germline V gives CDR1 MNHNS, CDR2 SASEGT. Trimming removed 4 bases from V and 7 bases from J; junction bases left unmatched: 6. The CDR3 totals 16 residues. In DNA form, the CDR3 reads TGTGCCAGCAGTGCCCCCACTAGCGGGAGGGGCGGGGAGCTGTTTTTT. It is translated as CASSAPTSGRGGELFF.

This sequence joins TRBV10-1 and TRBJ2-1; perhaps TRBD2 as D (7 bases). This CDR3 contains 16 residues. V lost 3 bases, J lost 5 bases, and 17 bases lay in between. Germline V gives CDR1 WNHNN, CDR2 SYGVQD (reference sequence). CDR3 in amino acids: CASSDTGGWPDNEQFF. In DNA form, the CDR3 reads TGCGCCAGCAGTGATACGGGGGGCTGGCCTGACAATGAGCAGTTCTTC.

V is TRBV10-2 and J is TRBJ2-2, with D maybe TRBD2 (6 bases). This CDR3 comprises 15 residues. Germline lookup yields CDR1 WSHSY and CDR2 SAAADI. V was clipped by 8 bases and J by 7 bases, with 20 bases between them. The CDR3 reads CASQNRDSQGGELFF. CDR3 DNA sequence: TGCGCCAGCCAAAACCGGGACTCCCAAGGCGGGGAGCTGTTTTTT.

The gene calls are TRBV5-1 and TRBJ1-5; D is possibly TRBD1 (5 bases). Germline-derived CDR1 and CDR2 are SGHRS and YFSETQ. V gave up 4 bases and J gave up 7 bases, with 12 bases separating them. The CDR3 consists of 13 residues. In DNA form, the CDR3 reads TGCGCCAGCAGCGCCACAGGTACCCAGCCCCAGCATTTT. It codes for CASSATGTQPQHF. Full variable domain (missing parts from reference TRBV5-1 and TRBJ1-5): KAGVTQTPRYLIKTRGQQVTLSCSPISGHRSVSWYQQTPGQGLQFLFEYFSETQRNKGNFPGRFSGRQFSNSRSEMNVSTLELGDSALYLCASSATGTQPQHFGDGTRLSIL.

The J gene is TRBJ2-1, the V gene TRBV24-1; D may be TRBD2 (7 bases). Deletions cut 10 bases from V and 6 bases from J, with 15 bases between. Germline CDR1 is KGHDR and CDR2 is SFDVKD. This CDR3 region has 13 residues. CDR3 sequence (DNA): TGTGCCACTGCGAAGGGAGGGGGCAATGAGCAGTTCTTC. Its protein product is CATAKGGGNEQFF.

This sequence joins TRBV15 and TRBJ2-2; 7 bases map to TRBD2. The junction had 7 bases not matched to a gene; V was cut back by 4 bases and J by 5 bases. CDR3 size: 15 residues. Per germline, CDR1 LNHNV and CDR2 YYDKDF (reference sequence). The CDR3 loop reads CATSMERGPTGELFF. The CDR3 coding sequence is TGTGCCACCAGCATGGAGCGGGGCCCGACCGGGGAGCTGTTTTTT.